This TCR beta chain was recorded in a study of T cells expressing NK-cell markers. Study as a whole: TCR beta repertoires came from sorted CD3+CD56+NKG2C+, CD3+CD56+NKG2C- and CD3+CD56-NKG2C+ T cells. Sequenced donors, eight in total, included seven who were HCMV-seropositive and one who was seronegative. Findings and caveats of the study: The share of CD8+ T cells held by dominant NKG2C+ clonotypes was about 1.0-7.5% in about six donors.

To note about this clonotype: Antigen unknown.

TCRdb reprocessed the 5' RACE reads and stores each CDR3 protein as one record, lacking DNA. Recorded for this sample: around 470,000 distinct CDR3 sequences. CDR1 is LGHDT, CDR2 YNNKEL, per germline (reference sequence). The CDR3 runs to 13 residues. This sequence joins TRBV3-1 and TRBJ2-7. This sequence originates from a woman aged 50 to 65 in good health. Sequencing input: blood T cells: a sorted CD56 or NKG2C T cell subset, CD4+ or CD8+ T cells, or bulk PBMC T cells (not recorded which). CDR3 amino acids: CASSQRPFYEQYF.